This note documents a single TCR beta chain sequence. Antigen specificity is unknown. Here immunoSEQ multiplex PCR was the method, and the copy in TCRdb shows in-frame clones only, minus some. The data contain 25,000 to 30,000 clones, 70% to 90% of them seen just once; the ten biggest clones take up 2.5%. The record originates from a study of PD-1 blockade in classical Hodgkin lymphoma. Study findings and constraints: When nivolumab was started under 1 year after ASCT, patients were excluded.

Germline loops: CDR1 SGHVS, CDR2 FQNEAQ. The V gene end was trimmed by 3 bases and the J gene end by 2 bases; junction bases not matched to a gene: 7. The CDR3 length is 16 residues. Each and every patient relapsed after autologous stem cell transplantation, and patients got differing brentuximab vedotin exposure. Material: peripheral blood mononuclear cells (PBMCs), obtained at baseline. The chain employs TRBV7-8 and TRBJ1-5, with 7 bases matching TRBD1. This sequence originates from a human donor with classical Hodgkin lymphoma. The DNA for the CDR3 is TGTGCCAGCAGCTTGGAAAGACAGGGTGGCAATCAGCCCCAGCATTTT. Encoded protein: CASSLERQGGNQPQHF.